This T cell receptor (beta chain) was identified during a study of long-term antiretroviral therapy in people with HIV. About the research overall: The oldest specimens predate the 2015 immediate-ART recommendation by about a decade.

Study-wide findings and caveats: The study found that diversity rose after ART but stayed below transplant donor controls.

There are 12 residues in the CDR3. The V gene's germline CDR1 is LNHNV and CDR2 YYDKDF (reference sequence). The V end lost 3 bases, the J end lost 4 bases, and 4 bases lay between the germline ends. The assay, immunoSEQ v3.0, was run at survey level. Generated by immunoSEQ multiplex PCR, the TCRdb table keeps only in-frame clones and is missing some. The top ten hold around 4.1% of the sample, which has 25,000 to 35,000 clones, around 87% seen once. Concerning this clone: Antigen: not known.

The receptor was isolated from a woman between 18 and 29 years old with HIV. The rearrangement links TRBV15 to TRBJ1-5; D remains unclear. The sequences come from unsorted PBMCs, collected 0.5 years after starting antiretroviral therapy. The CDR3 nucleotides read TGTGCCACCAGCAGGGGAAATCAGCCCCAGCATTTT. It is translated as CATSRGNQPQHF.